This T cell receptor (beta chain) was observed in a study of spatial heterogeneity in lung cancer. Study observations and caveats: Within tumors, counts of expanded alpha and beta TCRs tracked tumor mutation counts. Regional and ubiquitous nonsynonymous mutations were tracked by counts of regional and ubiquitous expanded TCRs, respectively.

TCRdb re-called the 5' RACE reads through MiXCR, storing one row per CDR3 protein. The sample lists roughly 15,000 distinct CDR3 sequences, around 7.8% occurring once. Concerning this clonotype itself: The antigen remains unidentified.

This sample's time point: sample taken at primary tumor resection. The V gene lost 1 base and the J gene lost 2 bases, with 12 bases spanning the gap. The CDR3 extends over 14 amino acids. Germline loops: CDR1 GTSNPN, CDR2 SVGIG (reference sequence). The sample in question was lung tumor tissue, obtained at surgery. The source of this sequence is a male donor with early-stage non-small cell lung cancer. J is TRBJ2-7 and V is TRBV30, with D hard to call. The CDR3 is CAWSGTREPYEQYF. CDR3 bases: TGTGCCTGGAGTGGGACGAGAGAGCCCTACGAGCAGTACTTC. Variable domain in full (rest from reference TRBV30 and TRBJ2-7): SQTIHQWPATLVQPVGSPLSLECTVEGTSNPNLYWYRQAAGRGLQLLFYSVGIGQISSEVPQNLSASRPQDRQFILSSKKLLLSDSGFYLCAWSGTREPYEQYFGPGTRLTVT.